These 13 T cell receptor beta chains were all obtained from the same sample, sequenced in a study of T cell responses to AZD1222 COVID-19 vaccine. The repertoire was sequenced with immunoSEQ multiplex PCR; TCRdb's copy has only in-frame clones and lacks some. The sample has roughly 200,000 clones, approximately 94% seen once. The specimen comprised peripheral blood, sampled 28 days after the second dose of the MenACWY control vaccine. These TCRs come from an adult who received the MenACWY meningococcal vaccine as a control.

The chain is built from TRBV6-4 and TRBJ2-1; tentative D call: TRBD2 (6 bases). The CDR3 runs 15 residues. V was shortened by 3 bases and J by 6 bases, with 15 bases between the two germline ends. The germline V gene has CDR1 MRHNA and CDR2 SNTAGT. CDR3 coding DNA: TGTGCCAGCAGTGAGAGCCAGCGGGCGCGCAATGAGCAGTTCTTC. This sequence encodes CASSESQRARNEQFF.

V is TRBV27 and J is TRBJ1-1; TRBD1 aligns across 8 bases. Germline values: CDR1 MNHEY, CDR2 SMNVEV (reference sequence). This CDR3 region has 14 residues. Trimming cost V 7 bases and J 6 bases; bases outside gene matches: 10. Here the CDR3 reads CASTPSGGLAEAFF. The DNA of the CDR3 is TGTGCCAGCACTCCTTCAGGGGGCCTGGCTGAAGCTTTCTTT.

The chain recombines TRBV30 with TRBJ1-2; 11 bases are a match to TRBD1. The CDR3 runs to 16 residues. Looked up from germline, CDR1 is GTSNPN and CDR2 is SVGIG (reference sequence). The V and J ends lost 3 bases and 5 bases, in that order; junction bases with no gene match: 11. CDR3 in DNA: TGTGCCTGGAGGCGCCGGGACAGGGGGATGCGGTATGGCTACACCTTC. Protein product: CAWRRRDRGMRYGYTF.

Here the CDR3 reads CASSPLAGGTYEQYF. The CDR3 coding sequence is TGTGCCAGCAGCCCACTAGCGGGAGGGACCTACGAGCAGTACTTC. This sequence joins TRBV7-2 and TRBJ2-7; 13 bases fit TRBD2. The CDR3 covers 15 residues. With V trimmed by 5 bases and J by 2 bases, 3 bases remained unmatched. Germline assignment: CDR1 SGHTA and CDR2 FQGNSA.

The rearrangement links TRBV27 to TRBJ2-2, with no clear D. The germline CDR1 and CDR2 sequences are MNHEY and SMNVEV (reference sequence). CDR3 length equals 13 residues. V gave up 4 bases and J gave up 8 bases, with 11 bases separating them. The CDR3, as DNA: TGTGCCAGCAGTTGGTTCCTAGGGGGGGAGCTGTTTTTT. This sequence encodes CASSWFLGGELFF.

This chain uses TRBV7-8 with TRBJ2-2, with D possibly matching TRBD2 (5 bases). The CDR3 loop spans 12 amino acids. Germline V gene data show CDR1 as SGHVS and CDR2 as FQNEAQ. Trimming removed 1 base at V and 8 bases at J, with 5 bases between. This chain's CDR3 is CASSLGEGELFF. The CDR3 coding sequence is TGTGCCAGCAGCTTAGGGGAGGGGGAGCTGTTTTTT.

The chain employs TRBV7-8 and TRBJ1-3, with a possible D match to TRBD1 (6 bases). This CDR3 is built from 15 residues. Trimming stripped 0 bases from V and 4 bases from J, with 10 bases between. CDR1 SGHVS and CDR2 FQNEAQ come from the germline V gene. The DNA for the CDR3 is TGTGCCAGCAGCTTAGCGGGGGCAGCCGGAAACACCATATATTTT. As protein: CASSLAGAAGNTIYF. Variable domain in full (rest from reference TRBV7-8 and TRBJ1-3): GAGVSQSPRYKVAKRGQDVALRCDPISGHVSLFWYQQALGQGPEFLTYFQNEAQLDKSGLPSDRFFAERPEGSVSTLKIQRTQQEDSAVYLCASSLAGAAGNTIYFGEGSWLTVV.

V usage is TRBV19 and J usage is TRBJ1-5, with a tentative D call TRBD1 (5 bases). Germline CDR1 LNHDA, CDR2 SQIVND (reference sequence). The CDR3 is 15 amino acids. V was pared by 2 bases and J by 6 bases, with 14 bases between. The CDR3 protein is CASSIRGGAIQPQHF. The CDR3 DNA is TGTGCCAGTAGTATACGCGGTGGGGCCATTCAGCCCCAGCATTTT.

The chain employs TRBV10-3 and TRBJ2-3; 7 nucleotides line up with TRBD1. J gave up 4 bases and V 2 bases, and 15 bases lay outside the gene matches. From germline, CDR1 is ENHRY and CDR2 SYGVKD. CDR3 length equals 18 residues. The CDR3, as DNA: TGTGCCATCAGTGAGACTTCAATCAGACAGGGTGCTTCAGATACGCAGTATTTT. Its translation is CAISETSIRQGASDTQYF.

This clone was recorded once. The J gene is TRBJ1-1, the V gene TRBV19; 10 nucleotides agree with TRBD1. CDR1 is LNHDA and CDR2 is SQIVND in the germline V gene (reference sequence). CDR3 length: 14 amino acids. With V trimmed by 4 bases and J by 8 bases, 7 bases remained unmatched. CDR3 loop: CASSRDRGGTEAFF. For the CDR3, the DNA is TGTGCCAGTAGTAGGGACAGGGGCGGTACGGAAGCTTTCTTT.

This rearrangement joins TRBV9 to TRBJ2-6, with a tentative D call TRBD2 (6 bases). Germline CDR1 reads SGDLS; CDR2 reads YYNGEE. The CDR3 runs to 19 residues. V lost 1 base, J lost 2 bases, and 19 bases lay in between. The CDR3 DNA reads as TGTGCCAGCAGCGTACCCACCAACGGGGGAGGCCCTGGGGCCAACGTCCTGACTTTC. This sequence encodes CASSVPTNGGGPGANVLTF.

The chain employs TRBV18 and TRBJ2-7, with TRBD1 matching over 7 bases. This CDR3 region has 15 residues. Per the germline V gene, CDR1 is KGHSH and CDR2 is LQKENI. J lost 1 base, V lost 6 bases, and 9 bases had no gene match. CDR3 in DNA: TGTGCCAGCTCCGATTCCCCGGGACAGTCCTACGAGCAGTACTTC. Amino acid sequence: CASSDSPGQSYEQYF.

This chain uses TRBV6-5 with TRBJ1-5; 8 bases are a match to TRBD1. Germline loops: CDR1 MNHEY, CDR2 SVGAGI. There are 15 residues in the CDR3. J lost 6 bases, V lost 5 bases, and 9 bases had no gene match. Here the CDR3 DNA reads TGTGCCAGCAGTCGAACAGGGGGTAGAGGTCAGCCCCAGCATTTT. Translating it yields CASSRTGGRGQPQHF.